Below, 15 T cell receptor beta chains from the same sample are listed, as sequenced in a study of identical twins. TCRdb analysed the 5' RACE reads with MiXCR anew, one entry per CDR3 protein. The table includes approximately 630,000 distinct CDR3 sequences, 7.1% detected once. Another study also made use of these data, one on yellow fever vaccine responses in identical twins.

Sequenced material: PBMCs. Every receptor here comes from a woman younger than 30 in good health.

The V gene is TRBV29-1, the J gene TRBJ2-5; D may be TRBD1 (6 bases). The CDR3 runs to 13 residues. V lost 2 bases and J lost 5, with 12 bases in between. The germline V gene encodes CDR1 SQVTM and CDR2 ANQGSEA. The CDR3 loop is CSVETHRVETQYF. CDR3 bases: TGCAGCGTTGAAACCCACAGGGTGGAGACCCAGTACTTC.

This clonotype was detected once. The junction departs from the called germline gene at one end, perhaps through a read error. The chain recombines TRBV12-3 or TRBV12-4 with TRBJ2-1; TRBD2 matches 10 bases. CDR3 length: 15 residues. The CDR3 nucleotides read TGTGCCAGCGGTTTCGGGACTAGCGATTACAATGAGCAGTTCTTC. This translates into CASGFGTSDYNEQFF.

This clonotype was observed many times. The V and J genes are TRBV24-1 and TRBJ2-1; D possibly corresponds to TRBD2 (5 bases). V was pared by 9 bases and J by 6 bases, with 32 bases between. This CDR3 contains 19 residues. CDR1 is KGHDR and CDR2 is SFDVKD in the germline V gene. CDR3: CATRGEEDRKRVMPNEQFF. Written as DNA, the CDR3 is TGTGCCACCCGGGGAGAAGAAGACCGAAAGCGAGTAATGCCCAATGAGCAGTTCTTC.

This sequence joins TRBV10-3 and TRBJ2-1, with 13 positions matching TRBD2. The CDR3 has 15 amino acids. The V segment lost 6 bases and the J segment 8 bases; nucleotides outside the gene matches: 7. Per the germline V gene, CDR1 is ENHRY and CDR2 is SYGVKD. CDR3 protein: CAIRRLAGGFDEQFF. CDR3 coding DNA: TGTGCCATCAGGCGACTAGCGGGAGGTTTCGATGAGCAGTTCTTC.

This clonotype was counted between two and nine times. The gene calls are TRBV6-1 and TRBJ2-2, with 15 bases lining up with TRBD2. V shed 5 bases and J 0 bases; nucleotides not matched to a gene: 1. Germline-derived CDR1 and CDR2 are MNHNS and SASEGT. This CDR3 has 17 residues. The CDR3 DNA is TGTGCCAGCAGTCGGACTAGCGGGGGGGCGAACACCGGGGAGCTGTTTTTT. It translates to CASSRTSGGANTGELFF.

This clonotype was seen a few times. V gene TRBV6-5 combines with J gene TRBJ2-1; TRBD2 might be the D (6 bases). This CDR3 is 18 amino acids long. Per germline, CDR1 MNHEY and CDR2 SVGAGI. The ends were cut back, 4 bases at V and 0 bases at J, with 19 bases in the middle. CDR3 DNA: TGTGCCAGCAGTTCCCCGGGAGTGGGGGGAGGCTCCTACAATGAGCAGTTCTTC. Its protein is CASSSPGVGGGSYNEQFF.

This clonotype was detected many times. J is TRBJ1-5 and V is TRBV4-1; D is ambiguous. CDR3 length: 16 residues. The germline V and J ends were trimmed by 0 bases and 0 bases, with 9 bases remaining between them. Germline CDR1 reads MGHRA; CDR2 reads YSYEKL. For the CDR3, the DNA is TGCGCCAGCAGCCAAGATCGGGCGGTTAGCAATCAGCCCCAGCATTTT. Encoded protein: CASSQDRAVSNQPQHF.

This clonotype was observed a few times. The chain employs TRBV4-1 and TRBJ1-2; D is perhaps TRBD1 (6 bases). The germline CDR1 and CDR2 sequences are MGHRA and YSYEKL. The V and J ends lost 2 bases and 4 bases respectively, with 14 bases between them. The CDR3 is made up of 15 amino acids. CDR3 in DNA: TGCGCCAGCAGCCAATACAGGGCCCCTGTCTATGGCTACACCTTC. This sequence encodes CASSQYRAPVYGYTF.

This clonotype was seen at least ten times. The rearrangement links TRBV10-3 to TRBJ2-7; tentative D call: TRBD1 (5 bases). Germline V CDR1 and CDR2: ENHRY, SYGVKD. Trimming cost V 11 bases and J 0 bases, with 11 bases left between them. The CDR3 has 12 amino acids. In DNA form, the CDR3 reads TGTGCCGTCGACGACAGCTCCTACGAGCAGTACGTC. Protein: CAVDDSSYEQYV.

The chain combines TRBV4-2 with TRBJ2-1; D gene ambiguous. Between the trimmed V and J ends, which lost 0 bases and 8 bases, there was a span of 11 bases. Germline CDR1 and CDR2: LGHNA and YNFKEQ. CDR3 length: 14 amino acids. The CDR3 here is CASSQDSSKYEQFF. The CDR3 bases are TGTGCCAGCAGCCAAGACTCGAGCAAGTATGAGCAGTTCTTC.

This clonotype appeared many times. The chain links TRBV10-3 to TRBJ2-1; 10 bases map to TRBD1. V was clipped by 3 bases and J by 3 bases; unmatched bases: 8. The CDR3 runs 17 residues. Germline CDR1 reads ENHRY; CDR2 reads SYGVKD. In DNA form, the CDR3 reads TGTGCCATCAGTGACCGGGGGTGGGACAGGGGCTACAATGAGCAGTTCTTC. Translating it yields CAISDRGWDRGYNEQFF.

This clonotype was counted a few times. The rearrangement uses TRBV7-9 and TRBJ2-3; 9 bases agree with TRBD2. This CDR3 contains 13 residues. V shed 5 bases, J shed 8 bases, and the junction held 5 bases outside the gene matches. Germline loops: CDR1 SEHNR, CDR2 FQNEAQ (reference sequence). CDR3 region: CASSVGTSPTQYF. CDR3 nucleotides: TGTGCCAGCAGCGTCGGGACTAGCCCTACGCAGTATTTT.

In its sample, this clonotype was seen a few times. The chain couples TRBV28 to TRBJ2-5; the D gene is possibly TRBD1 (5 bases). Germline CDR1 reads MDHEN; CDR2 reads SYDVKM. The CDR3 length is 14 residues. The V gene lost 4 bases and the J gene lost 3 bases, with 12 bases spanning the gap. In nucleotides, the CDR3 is TGTGCCAGCAGTTCACCCAGGACAAAAGAGACCCAGTACTTC. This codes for CASSSPRTKETQYF.

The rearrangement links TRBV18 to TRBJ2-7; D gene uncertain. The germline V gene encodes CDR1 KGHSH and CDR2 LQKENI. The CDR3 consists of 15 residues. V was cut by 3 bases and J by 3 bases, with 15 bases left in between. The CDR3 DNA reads TGTGCCAGCTCACCCCAGAGTGGATTAGGCTACGAGCAGTACGTC. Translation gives CASSPQSGLGYEQYV.

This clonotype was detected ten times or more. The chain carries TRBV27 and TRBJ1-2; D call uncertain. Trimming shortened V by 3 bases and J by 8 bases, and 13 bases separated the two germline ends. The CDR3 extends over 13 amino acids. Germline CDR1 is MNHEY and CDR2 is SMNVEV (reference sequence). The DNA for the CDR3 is TGTGCCAGCAGTTTTGGGGAGATGGGGGGCTACACCTTC. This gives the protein CASSFGEMGGYTF.